The clone carrying this TCR beta chain has ten or more counts. Its antigen is currently unknown. No treatment of any kind had been given to any patient before thyroid surgery. The data were taken from a study of metastatic and nonmetastatic thyroid tumors. Study-level background: Repertoire comparisons spanned blood and tumor or nodule tissue from malignant and benign thyroid patients.

In the source study's methods: A classifier of distant metastasis in papillary thyroid cancer was built from CDR3 differences (across clinicopathological groups). TCRdb redid the clone calls on the PCR reads using MiXCR. These V and J calls originate from TCRdb's pipeline instead of the authors' own analysis. The table records approximately 38,000 clones, about 16% of them present only once. Germline CDR1 is GTSNPN and CDR2 is SVGIG (reference sequence). Trimming cost V 2 bases and J 5 bases, with 10 bases left between them. The CDR3 extends over 13 amino acids. Notes on the study in general: Significantly greater TCR beta diversity was reportedly found in malignant thyroid tumors than in benign nodules (in blood and tumor).

This clonotype was obtained from a female donor with papillary thyroid cancer or a benign thyroid nodule (not recorded which). Some clones in this sample may be carry-over from other donors' samples. V and J are TRBV30 and TRBJ1-5; D is undetermined. The sequencing input was blood. CDR3 bases: TGTGCCTGGAGTTCTGGGAGGGATCAGCCCCAGCATTTT. It codes for CAWSSGRDQPQHF.